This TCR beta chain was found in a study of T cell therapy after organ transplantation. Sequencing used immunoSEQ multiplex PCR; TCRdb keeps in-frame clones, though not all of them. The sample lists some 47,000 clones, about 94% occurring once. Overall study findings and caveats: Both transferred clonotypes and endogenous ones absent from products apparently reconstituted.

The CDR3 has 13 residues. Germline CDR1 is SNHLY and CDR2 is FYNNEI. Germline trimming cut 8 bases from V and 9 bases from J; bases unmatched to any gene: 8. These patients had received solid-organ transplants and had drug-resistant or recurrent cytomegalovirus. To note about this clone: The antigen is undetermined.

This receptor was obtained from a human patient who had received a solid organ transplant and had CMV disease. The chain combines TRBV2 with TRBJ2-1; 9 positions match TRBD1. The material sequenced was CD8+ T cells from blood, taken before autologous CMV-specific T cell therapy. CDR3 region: CASWGQGRGEQFF. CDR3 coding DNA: TGTGCCAGCTGGGGACAGGGAAGGGGTGAGCAGTTCTTC.